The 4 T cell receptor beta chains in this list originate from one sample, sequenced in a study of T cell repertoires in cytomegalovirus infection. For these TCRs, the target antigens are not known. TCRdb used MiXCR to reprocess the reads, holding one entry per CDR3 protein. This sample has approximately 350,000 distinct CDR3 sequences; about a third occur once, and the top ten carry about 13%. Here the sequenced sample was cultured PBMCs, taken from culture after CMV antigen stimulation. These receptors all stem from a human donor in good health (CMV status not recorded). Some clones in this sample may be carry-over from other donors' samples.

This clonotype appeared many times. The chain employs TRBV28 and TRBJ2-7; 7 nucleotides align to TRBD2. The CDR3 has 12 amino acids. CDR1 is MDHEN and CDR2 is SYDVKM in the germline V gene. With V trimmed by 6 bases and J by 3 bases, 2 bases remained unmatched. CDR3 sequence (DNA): TGTGCCAGCAGGCGGGGGATCTACGAGCAGTACTTC. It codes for CASRRGIYEQYF.

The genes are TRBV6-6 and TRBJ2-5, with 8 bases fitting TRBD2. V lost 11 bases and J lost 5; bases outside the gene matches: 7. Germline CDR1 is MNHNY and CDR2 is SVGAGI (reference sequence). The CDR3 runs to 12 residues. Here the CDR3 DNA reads TGTGCCTCAAGCGGGAGTTCGGAGACCCAGTACTTC. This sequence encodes CASSGSSETQYF.

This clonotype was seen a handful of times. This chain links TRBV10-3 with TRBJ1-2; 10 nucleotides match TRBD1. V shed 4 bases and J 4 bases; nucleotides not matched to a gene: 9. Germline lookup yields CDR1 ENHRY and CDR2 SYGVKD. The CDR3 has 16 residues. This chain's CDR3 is CAISGQGALVSYGYTF. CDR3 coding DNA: TGTGCCATCAGTGGACAGGGGGCACTTGTTAGCTATGGCTACACCTTC.

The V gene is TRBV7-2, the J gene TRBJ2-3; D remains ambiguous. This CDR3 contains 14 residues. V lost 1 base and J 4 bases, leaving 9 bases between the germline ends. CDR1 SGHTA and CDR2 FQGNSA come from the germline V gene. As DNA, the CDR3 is TGTGCCAGCAGCTTAGTTTCCGGATCAGATACGCAGTATTTT. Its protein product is CASSLVSGSDTQYF.